These 14 T cell receptor beta chains originate from one sample sequenced in a study of regulatory T cells in long-lasting Graves disease. Through Arm-PCR of CDR3 regions and iRepertoire HTBI primers, TCR beta libraries were built. TCRdb re-derived calls from the multiplex PCR reads in MiXCR, one entry per CDR3 protein. The sample lists some 400,000 distinct CDR3 sequences; around 14% were seen once. Time point denoted: newly diagnosed GD, antithyroid drugs for less than 3 months. TCR sequences were obtained from RNA taken from PBMCs. This sample was also put to use in a study of T cells in Graves' hyperthyroidism and ophthalmopathy.

Material: peripheral blood mononuclear cells (PBMCs), obtained at new diagnosis, from a patient treated with antithyroid drugs. These receptors were obtained from a woman aged 25 to 39 with Graves disease.

This clonotype turned up a few times. V usage is TRBV12-3 or TRBV12-4 and J usage is TRBJ1-5; the D is unclear. This CDR3 region has 12 residues. Trimming pared 2 bases from V and 7 bases from J, leaving 6 bases between. DNA for the CDR3: TGTGCCAGCAGTTTAATGTACCAGCCCCAGCATTTT. It encodes CASSLMYQPQHF.

This clonotype occurred many times. V and J are TRBV27 and TRBJ2-7; 7 bases are shared with TRBD1. V shed 3 bases, J shed 5 bases, and the junction held 16 bases outside the gene matches. This CDR3 has 17 amino acids. Germline V CDR1 and CDR2: MNHEY, SMNVEV (reference sequence). The CDR3: CASSFGSGTVGVHEQYF. The CDR3 DNA reads as TGTGCCAGCAGTTTCGGGTCCGGGACAGTGGGCGTCCACGAGCAGTACTTC.

V usage is TRBV4-1 and J usage is TRBJ2-1; a possible D gene is TRBD2 (5 bases). V dropped 2 bases and J dropped 3 bases, with 14 bases sitting between them. The germline gives CDR1 MGHRA, CDR2 YSYEKL. The CDR3 runs 16 residues. The CDR3 DNA is TGCGCCAGCAGCCAATTTCCTAGCCCGATCTACAATGAGCAGTTCTTC. Protein sequence: CASSQFPSPIYNEQFF.

Details on this clonotype: It may be a read error: a sequence one base away is much more abundant. The rearrangement uses TRBV18 and TRBJ1-2; no clear D. The CDR3 totals 13 residues. Germline CDR1 is KGHSH and CDR2 is LQKENI. CDR3: CASPPEGSGGYTF. The CDR3 bases are TGTGCCAGCCCACCAGAAGGATCCGGTGGCTACACCTTC.

V and J are TRBV2 and TRBJ2-7; TRBD2 agrees at 9 bases. Germline V gives CDR1 SNHLY, CDR2 FYNNEI. This CDR3 contains 15 residues. V lost 4 bases to trimming and J lost 6 bases; unmatched junction nucleotides: 10. The CDR3 DNA reads as TGTGCCAGCAGTGCCTCTAGCGGGGCGACTAGCGAGCAGTACTTC. The encoded protein is CASSASSGATSEQYF.

This clonotype has a count of ten or more. The J gene is TRBJ1-3, the V gene TRBV20-1; the D is unclear. The CDR3 spans 12 residues. V gave up 6 bases and J gave up 4 bases, with 10 bases separating them. Germline V gene sequence: CDR1 DFQATT, CDR2 SNEGSKA (reference sequence). The CDR3 reads CSAASAGNTIYF. CDR3 nucleotide sequence: TGCAGTGCCGCGTCGGCGGGAAACACCATATATTTT.

This clonotype was recorded at least ten times. CDR3 residues: CASSLASTSADTQYF. In DNA, the CDR3 is TGTGCCAGCAGCTTAGCGTCGACTAGCGCAGATACGCAGTATTTT. V is TRBV7-2 and J is TRBJ2-3; TRBD2 matches 8 bases. The germline CDR1 and CDR2 sequences are SGHTA and FQGNSA. The V segment lost 0 bases and the J segment 4 bases; nucleotides outside the gene matches: 3. There are 15 residues in the CDR3.

This clonotype was detected only a few times. The chain recombines TRBV2 with TRBJ2-7, with D perhaps matching TRBD1 or TRBD2 (5 bases each). The CDR3 is 14 residues long. Germline CDR1 SNHLY, CDR2 FYNNEI. Trimming left V 10 bases short and J 3 bases short, with 19 bases between. CDR3 protein: CANSGTPKDYEQYF. Here the CDR3 DNA reads TGTGCCAACTCCGGGACCCCTAAGGACTACGAGCAGTACTTC. Drawing the rest from reference TRBV2 and TRBJ2-7, the complete variable domain is EPEVTQTPSHQVTQMGQEVILRCVPISNHLYFYWYRQILGQKVEFLVSFYNNEISEKSEIFDDQFSVERPDGSNFTLKIRSTKLEDSAMYFCANSGTPKDYEQYFGPGTRLTVT.

This chain connects TRBV11-3 to TRBJ2-4, with 16 bases that match TRBD2. The CDR3 runs to 17 residues. V lost 5 bases, J lost 7 bases, and 8 bases stayed unmatched. Germline-derived CDR1 and CDR2 are SGHNT and YENEEA. Here the CDR3 DNA reads TGTGCCAGCAGCCCCAACGGGACTAGCGGGAGGGTTAACATTCAGTACTTC. This gives the protein CASSPNGTSGRVNIQYF.

The V and J genes are TRBV7-9 and TRBJ2-4; a weak D match, TRBD1 (5 bases). The CDR3 runs to 15 residues. CDR1 is SEHNR and CDR2 is FQNEAQ in the germline V gene (reference sequence). Trimming pared 2 bases from V and 0 bases from J, leaving 8 bases between. The CDR3 DNA sequence: TGTGCCAGCAGCTTACCGACAGAAGCCAAAAACATTCAGTACTTC. It is translated as CASSLPTEAKNIQYF.

This clonotype has a count of ten or more. V usage is TRBV24-1 and J usage is TRBJ2-4, with D uncertain. Germline V gene lookup returns CDR1 KGHDR and CDR2 SFDVKD. The CDR3 consists of 13 residues. V gave up 3 bases and J gave up 9 bases, with 11 bases separating them. CDR3 sequence (DNA): TGTGCCACCAGTGATCTTGCCTCACCCATTCAGTACTTC. It is translated as CATSDLASPIQYF.

This clonotype occurred many times. The chain employs TRBV27 and TRBJ1-1, with unresolved D. V shed 5 bases and J shed 5 bases, with 15 bases lying between them. CDR1 is MNHEY, CDR2 SMNVEV, per germline (reference sequence). The CDR3 extends over 14 amino acids. CDR3 coding DNA: TGTGCCAGCAGTCTGAGTTTGGGGATGACTGAAGCTTTCTTT. Translating gives CASSLSLGMTEAFF.

This clonotype was seen at least ten times. The CDR3 bases are TGTGCCAGCAGCTTAGAGGTTGGGGGAATAACCGGGGAGCTGTTTTTT. Translation: CASSLEVGGITGELFF. The V gene is TRBV11-2, the J gene TRBJ2-2; either TRBD1 or TRBD2 may fit D (5 bases each). The CDR3 extends over 16 amino acids. Per the germline V gene, CDR1 is SGHAT and CDR2 is FQNNGV. Trimming pared 0 bases from V and 5 bases from J, leaving 13 bases between.

In this sample, this clonotype turned up many times. The V and J genes are TRBV13 and TRBJ2-7; 12 nucleotides match TRBD2. Per germline, CDR1 PRHDT and CDR2 FYEKMQ (reference sequence). The trim removed 0 bases at V and 4 bases at J, leaving 7 bases unmatched. CDR3 length equals 17 residues. The DNA for the CDR3 is TGTGCCAGCAGCTTAGGGCTAGCGGGAGGGCCGAGGTACGAGCAGTACTTC. It yields the protein CASSLGLAGGPRYEQYF.